The 32 T cell receptor beta chains below all came from one sample that was sequenced in a study of shared clonotypes between healthy human individuals. Clones were read by immunoSEQ multiplex PCR, and TCRdb kept only the in-frame ones, dropping some. Among 400,000 to 500,000 clones listed, roughly 85% were seen once. Sequenced input: PBMCs. These receptor sequences come from a woman in her thirties or forties in good health. Some clones in this sample may be carry-over from other donors' samples.

J is TRBJ2-5 and V is TRBV5-8, with TRBD2 as a possible D gene (6 bases). Germline CDR1 SGHTS, CDR2 YDEGEE. Trimming removed 9 bases at V and 2 bases at J, with 26 bases between. The CDR3 contains 17 residues. CDR3 sequence (DNA): TGTGCCAACGCACCCTGGGAGGTCCGGGAATGGCAAGAGACCCAGTACTTC. It is translated as CANAPWEVREWQETQYF.

About this clone: The sample holds other DNA sequences that translate to the same CDR3. The chain links TRBV30 to TRBJ1-5; D is undetermined. The CDR3 loop spans 13 amino acids. In germline, CDR1 is GTSNPN, CDR2 SVGIG (reference sequence). V dropped 2 bases and J dropped 2 bases, with 7 bases sitting between them. This CDR3 is CAWSTGGNQPQHF. In DNA, the CDR3 is TGTGCCTGGAGTACGGGAGGCAATCAGCCCCAGCATTTT.

The CDR3 spells CASSLSLGYEQYF. CDR3 DNA: TGTGCCAGCAGCTTAAGCTTAGGCTACGAGCAGTACTTC. J is TRBJ2-7 and V is TRBV7-3; D is ambiguous. Trimming took 1 base from V and 3 from J, leaving 7 bases between them. This CDR3 has 13 residues. Germline-derived CDR1 and CDR2 are SGHTA and FQGTGA.

This clone was counted a few times. The chain couples TRBV14 to TRBJ1-1, with D possibly TRBD1 on 6 matching bases. CDR1 is SGHDN, CDR2 FVKESK, per germline. The CDR3 length is 13 residues. V was cut by 8 bases and J by 5 bases, with 15 bases left in between. The DNA of the CDR3 is TGTGCCAGCGGGGGCAGGGTTTTGACTGAAGCTTTCTTT. Translating gives CASGGRVLTEAFF.

This clone was recorded once. This rearrangement joins TRBV25-1 to TRBJ1-5; 7 positions match TRBD1. The CDR3 runs 15 residues. V shed 1 base and J 3 bases; nucleotides not matched to a gene: 3. In germline, CDR1 is MGHDK, CDR2 SYGVNS. CDR3 coding DNA: TGTGCCAGCAGTGAATGGGGGACAGACAATCAGCCCCAGCATTTT. Translation gives CASSEWGTDNQPQHF.

The chain links TRBV9 to TRBJ1-2, with D possibly being TRBD1 (6 bases). This CDR3 is built from 14 residues. The V end lost 1 base, the J end lost 4 bases, and 11 bases lay between the germline ends. CDR1 is SGDLS, CDR2 YYNGEE, per germline. This chain's CDR3 is CASSVPGQTYGYTF. DNA of the CDR3: TGTGCCAGCAGCGTACCTGGACAGACCTATGGCTACACCTTC.

The gene calls are TRBV11-3 and TRBJ2-2; D unresolved. The germline gives CDR1 SGHNT, CDR2 YENEEA. This CDR3 is 12 amino acids long. Trimming left V 3 bases short and J 8 bases short, with 7 bases between. The DNA for the CDR3 is TGTGCCAGCAGCTTGGCTAGAGGGGAGCTGTTTTTT. Translation: CASSLARGELFF.

The rearrangement links TRBV30 to TRBJ2-5, with 7 positions matching TRBD1. The CDR3 runs to 13 residues. CDR1 and CDR2 (germline): GTSNPN, SVGIG (reference sequence). The V gene end was trimmed by 4 bases and the J gene end by 0 bases; junction bases not matched to a gene: 2. The CDR3 is CAWNRGHQETQYF. In DNA, the CDR3 is TGTGCCTGGAACAGGGGACACCAAGAGACCCAGTACTTC.

This clone was seen more than once but under ten times. The sample holds other DNA sequences that translate to the same CDR3. V usage is TRBV13 and J usage is TRBJ2-7; 11 bases map to TRBD2. The CDR3 has 16 residues. Germline CDR1 and CDR2: PRHDT and FYEKMQ (reference sequence). J lost 5 bases, V lost 0 bases, and 6 bases had no gene match. The CDR3 loop reads CASSLGVTSGRHEQYF. In DNA form, the CDR3 reads TGTGCCAGCAGCTTAGGTGTTACTAGCGGGAGACACGAGCAGTACTTC.

This chain joins TRBV25-1 and TRBJ2-2, with 9 positions matching TRBD1. This CDR3 region has 17 residues. V lost 3 bases and J lost 6; bases outside the gene matches: 11. Germline V CDR1 and CDR2: MGHDK, SYGVNS. CDR3 region: CASSEGGEGTGSGELFF. In DNA, the CDR3 is TGTGCCAGCAGTGAGGGAGGGGAAGGGACAGGGTCCGGGGAGCTGTTTTTT.

The V call is TRBV2, the J call TRBJ2-3; no definite D call. Trimming shortened V by 2 bases and J by 2 bases, and 2 bases separated the two germline ends. The CDR3 extends over 12 amino acids. The V gene's germline CDR1 is SNHLY and CDR2 FYNNEI. The CDR3, as DNA: TGTGCCAGCAGTGAAATCACAGATACGCAGTATTTT. Its translation: CASSEITDTQYF.

The V call is TRBV10-3, the J call TRBJ2-7; 8 bases match TRBD2. Germline V gene data show CDR1 as ENHRY and CDR2 as SYGVKD. V trimming: 2 bases; J trimming: 6 bases; junction bases outside the gene matches: 12. The CDR3 runs to 16 residues. CDR3 in amino acids: CAISEIPGLDDGEQYF. CDR3 coding DNA: TGTGCCATCAGTGAGATTCCGGGACTAGACGACGGCGAGCAGTACTTC.

The table lists this clone with a count of one. The rearrangement uses TRBV23-1 and TRBJ2-7; possibly TRBD1 for D (6 bases). TRBV23-1 is an ORF, and what it does is uncertain. Trimming took off 0 bases at V and 3 bases at J, with 9 bases between the two ends. CDR3 length: 14 residues. CDR3 sequence: CASSQSGDNYEQYF. Here the CDR3 DNA reads TGCGCCAGCAGTCAATCGGGGGACAACTACGAGCAGTACTTC.

This chain links TRBV5-1 with TRBJ2-5, with TRBD2 identical over 12 bases. Germline CDR1 and CDR2: SGHRS and YFSETQ. The ends lost 0 bases at V and 1 base at J; junction bases unmatched: 7. There are 18 residues in the CDR3. The CDR3 DNA reads as TGCGCCAGCAGCTTGGGCCGACTAGCGGGAGTCCCCCAAGAGACCCAGTACTTC. Its protein is CASSLGRLAGVPQETQYF.

This clone has a single count. The chain joins TRBV30 to TRBJ2-7; tentatively, D is TRBD1 (6 bases). The V gene's germline CDR1 is GTSNPN and CDR2 SVGIG (reference sequence). The CDR3 spans 14 residues. Trimming shortened V by 3 bases and J by 0 bases, and 12 bases separated the two germline ends. In DNA form, the CDR3 reads TGTGCCTGGAGGGACAGTAGCGACTCCTACGAGCAGTACTTC. The encoded protein is CAWRDSSDSYEQYF.

This chain connects TRBV5-1 to TRBJ2-2, with 12 bases fitting TRBD2. Germline V gives CDR1 SGHRS, CDR2 YFSETQ. This CDR3 has 17 residues. The J segment lost 0 bases and the V segment lost 5 bases, leaving 5 bases of the junction unmatched. CDR3 protein: CASSSSGRASNTGELFF. CDR3 DNA: TGCGCCAGCAGTTCTAGCGGGAGGGCCTCGAACACCGGGGAGCTGTTTTTT.

The table lists this clone with a count of one. The chain combines TRBV19 with TRBJ2-2; D perhaps matches TRBD2 (5 bases). V shed 7 bases and J shed 5 bases, with 17 bases lying between them. Looked up from germline, CDR1 is LNHDA and CDR2 is SQIVND (reference sequence). This CDR3 spans 15 amino acids. The CDR3 is CASNQSGKGTGELFF. CDR3 sequence (DNA): TGTGCCAGTAACCAAAGCGGCAAAGGGACCGGGGAGCTGTTTTTT.

About this clone: Distinct nucleotide sequences in the sample also encode this CDR3. The V and J genes are TRBV7-2 and TRBJ2-1; D is ambiguous. Germline V CDR1 and CDR2: SGHTA, FQGNSA. Trimming cost V 5 bases and J 4 bases, with 9 bases left between them. This CDR3 spans 13 amino acids. The CDR3 coding sequence is TGTGCCAGCAGCCCAAACCGTTACAATGAGCAGTTCTTC. This encodes CASSPNRYNEQFF.

In its sample, this clone was seen a few times. The chain employs TRBV7-2 and TRBJ1-1; 8 nucleotides align to TRBD1. Germline V gene data show CDR1 as SGHTA and CDR2 as FQGNSA. V was pared by 4 bases and J by 0 bases, with 4 bases of the junction left unmatched. There are 15 residues in the CDR3. CDR3 amino acids: CASSWKGQVNTEAFF. CDR3 DNA: TGTGCCAGCAGCTGGAAGGGACAGGTGAACACTGAAGCTTTCTTT.

This clone came up many times. The rearrangement links TRBV2 to TRBJ1-4; D gene ambiguous. V was trimmed by 4 bases and J by 6 bases, leaving 6 bases between them. The CDR3 sequence is 12 residues long. Germline loops: CDR1 SNHLY, CDR2 FYNNEI. The CDR3 sequence is CASSGQHEKLFF. In DNA, the CDR3 is TGTGCCAGCAGTGGGCAGCATGAAAAACTGTTTTTT.

This sequence joins TRBV5-8 and TRBJ2-3; D is perhaps TRBD1 (5 bases). This CDR3 is 15 amino acids long. The germline gives CDR1 SGHTS, CDR2 YDEGEE. V was pared by 0 bases and J by 2 bases, with 10 bases between. The CDR3 DNA follows: TGTGCCAGCAGCTTGGGGGTAGGGGACACAGATACGCAGTATTTT. Residues: CASSLGVGDTDTQYF.

This clone has a handful of counts. This chain connects TRBV5-1 to TRBJ1-5; D possibly corresponds to TRBD1 (5 bases). Per germline, CDR1 SGHRS and CDR2 YFSETQ. Trimming removed 4 bases at V and 5 bases at J, with 13 bases between. The CDR3 contains 14 residues. CDR3 sequence: CASSEGTEYQPQHF. The DNA for the CDR3 is TGCGCCAGCAGCGAAGGGACGGAGTATCAGCCCCAGCATTTT.

This sequence joins TRBV30 and TRBJ2-7; D call uncertain. The germline V and J ends were trimmed by 1 base and 7 bases, with 8 bases remaining between them. Germline V gives CDR1 GTSNPN, CDR2 SVGIG (reference sequence). The CDR3 is made up of 11 amino acids. The DNA for the CDR3 is TGTGCCTGGAGTGAGATGGGTGAGCAGTACTTC. Protein sequence: CAWSEMGEQYF.

The genes are TRBV6-1 and TRBJ2-1, with TRBD2 matching 8 bases. V lost 1 base, J lost 2 bases, and 10 bases stayed unmatched. Per the germline V gene, CDR1 is MNHNS and CDR2 is SASEGT. CDR3 size: 18 residues. CDR3 sequence (DNA): TGTGCCAGCAGTGAAGAAGGTGGGACTAGTCCCCCCTACAATGAGCAGTTCTTC. Amino acid sequence: CASSEEGGTSPPYNEQFF.

V usage is TRBV7-9 and J usage is TRBJ2-7, with no clear D. Deletions cut 5 bases from V and 0 bases from J, with 20 bases between. The length of the CDR3 is 17 residues. From germline, CDR1 is SEHNR and CDR2 FQNEAQ (reference sequence). CDR3 residues: CASSPPLIDWSSYEQYF. The CDR3 bases are TGTGCCAGCAGCCCACCACTCATCGATTGGAGCTCCTACGAGCAGTACTTC.

CDR3 residues: CASSQDHGRGTGNTIYF. The CDR3 coding sequence is TGCGCCAGCAGCCAAGATCACGGAAGGGGCACTGGAAACACCATATATTTT. J is TRBJ1-3 and V is TRBV4-1, with a weak D call TRBD1 (5 bases). This CDR3 region has 17 residues. CDR1 MGHRA and CDR2 YSYEKL come from the germline V gene. Trimming shortened V by 0 bases and J by 2 bases, and 14 bases separated the two germline ends.

V usage is TRBV18 and J usage is TRBJ2-5; TRBD1 matches 11 bases. Unmatched junction bases numbered 3, after V lost 4 bases and J lost 8 bases. This CDR3 contains 13 residues. Germline CDR1 is KGHSH and CDR2 is LQKENI. The CDR3 coding sequence is TGTGCCAGCTCACGGGACAGGGGGTCAACCCAGTACTTC. This sequence encodes CASSRDRGSTQYF. Supplemented by reference TRBV18 and TRBJ2-5, the full variable domain reads NAGVMQNPRHLVRRRGQEARLRCSPMKGHSHVYWYRQLPEEGLKFMVYLQKENIIDESGMPKERFSAEFPKEGPSILRIQQVVRGDSAAYFCASSRDRGSTQYFGPGTRLLVL.

The chain links TRBV7-9 to TRBJ2-1, with D unresolved. The CDR3 length is 16 residues. V was cut by 2 bases and J by 8 bases, with 19 bases left in between. Germline loops: CDR1 SEHNR, CDR2 FQNEAQ (reference sequence). The DNA of the CDR3 is TGTGCCAGCAGCTTAAGGCGGCTCTCCCTAAGGGATGAGCAGTTCTTC. Its translation: CASSLRRLSLRDEQFF.

This clone has more than one count but fewer than ten. CDR3 sequence reads: CASRGQPYPKPEAFF. The CDR3 DNA is TGTGCCAGCAGGGGACAGCCATACCCTAAACCTGAAGCTTTCTTT. The chain is built from TRBV2 and TRBJ1-1; 7 bases fit TRBD1. The junction had 13 bases not matched to a gene; V was cut back by 6 bases and J by 6 bases. Germline CDR1 SNHLY, CDR2 FYNNEI. This CDR3 spans 15 amino acids.

This clone was seen more than once but under ten times. CDR3 bases: TGTGCCAGCAGCTACCGGACAGTTGGCGATGAGCAGTTCTTC. Translating gives CASSYRTVGDEQFF. The chain employs TRBV7-2 and TRBJ2-1, with D possibly TRBD1 on 6 matching bases. The CDR3 totals 14 residues. Trimming took 4 bases from V and 8 from J, leaving 15 bases between them. The germline gives CDR1 SGHTA, CDR2 FQGNSA.

This sequence joins TRBV7-2 and TRBJ2-7; TRBD1 is a possible D gene (6 bases). Germline V CDR1 and CDR2: SGHTA, FQGNSA. The CDR3 runs to 14 residues. The V end was cut by 1 base, the J end by 6 bases, with 13 bases between. CDR3: CASSLGLSGVEQYF. The CDR3 DNA reads TGTGCCAGCAGCTTAGGGTTATCAGGGGTCGAGCAGTACTTC.

This clone was detected only once. The CDR3, as DNA: TGCGCCAGCAGCTCTGACGCTGGGGCCAACGTCCTGACTTTC. This sequence encodes CASSSDAGANVLTF. The gene calls are TRBV5-1 and TRBJ2-6, with D unresolved. Germline values: CDR1 SGHRS, CDR2 YFSETQ. The germline V and J ends were trimmed by 3 bases and 2 bases, with 6 bases remaining between them. The CDR3 consists of 14 residues.